This T cell receptor (beta chain) is from a study of blood T cell repertoires in COVID-19. Assay used: immunoSEQ multiplex PCR; TCRdb lists only in-frame clones, some missing. This sample yields 200,000 to 250,000 clones, of which approximately 86% are seen a single time; roughly 14% belongs to the top ten. Sequencing used PBMCs or T cells enriched from blood (not recorded which). The source is a woman between 45 and 60 years old with acute COVID-19.

CDR3 DNA sequence: TGTGCCAGCTCCCCGACATCGACAGGCGATGGCTACACCTTC. Translating it yields CASSPTSTGDGYTF. J is TRBJ1-2 and V is TRBV2, with D perhaps TRBD1 (6 bases). Germline loops: CDR1 SNHLY, CDR2 FYNNEI. The ends were cut back, 8 bases at V and 6 bases at J, with 19 bases in the middle. This CDR3 is built from 14 residues.